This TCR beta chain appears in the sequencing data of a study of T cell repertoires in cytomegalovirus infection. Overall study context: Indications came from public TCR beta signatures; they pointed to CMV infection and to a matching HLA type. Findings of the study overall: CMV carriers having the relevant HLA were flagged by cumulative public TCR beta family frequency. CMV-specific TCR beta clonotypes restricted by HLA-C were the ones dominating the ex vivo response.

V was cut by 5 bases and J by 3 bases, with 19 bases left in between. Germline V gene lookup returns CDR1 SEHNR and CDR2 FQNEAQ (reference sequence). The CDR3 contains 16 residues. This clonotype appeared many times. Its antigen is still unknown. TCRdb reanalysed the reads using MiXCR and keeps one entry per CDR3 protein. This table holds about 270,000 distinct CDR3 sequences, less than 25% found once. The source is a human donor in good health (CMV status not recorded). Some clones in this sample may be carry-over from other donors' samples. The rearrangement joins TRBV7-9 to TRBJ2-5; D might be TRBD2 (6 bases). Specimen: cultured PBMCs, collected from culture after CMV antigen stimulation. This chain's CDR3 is CASSDSGESNKETQYF. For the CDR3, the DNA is TGTGCCAGCAGCGATAGCGGAGAGAGTAATAAAGAGACCCAGTACTTC.